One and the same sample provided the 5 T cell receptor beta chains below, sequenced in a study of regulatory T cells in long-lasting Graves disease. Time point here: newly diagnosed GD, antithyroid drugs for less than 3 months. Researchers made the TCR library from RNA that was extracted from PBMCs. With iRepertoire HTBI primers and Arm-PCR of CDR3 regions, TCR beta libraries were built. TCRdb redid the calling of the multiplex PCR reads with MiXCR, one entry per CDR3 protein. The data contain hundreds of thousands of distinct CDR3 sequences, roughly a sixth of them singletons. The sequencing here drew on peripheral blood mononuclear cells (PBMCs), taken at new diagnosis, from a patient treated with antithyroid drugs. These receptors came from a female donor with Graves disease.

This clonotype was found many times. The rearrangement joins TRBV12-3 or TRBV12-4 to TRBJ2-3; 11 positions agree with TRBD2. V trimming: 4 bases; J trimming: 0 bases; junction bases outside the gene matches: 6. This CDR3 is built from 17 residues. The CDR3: CASSSPRLAGSTDTQYF. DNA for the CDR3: TGTGCCAGCAGTTCACCGCGACTAGCGGGAAGCACAGATACGCAGTATTTT.

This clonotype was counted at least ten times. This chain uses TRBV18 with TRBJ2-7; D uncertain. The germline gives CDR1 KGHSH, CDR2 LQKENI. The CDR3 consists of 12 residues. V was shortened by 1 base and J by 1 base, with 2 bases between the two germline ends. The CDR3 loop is CASSPLSYEQYF. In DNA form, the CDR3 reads TGTGCCAGCTCACCACTATCCTACGAGCAGTACTTC.

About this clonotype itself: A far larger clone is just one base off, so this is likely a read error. CDR3 sequence: CASGLGTSGKEWF. CDR3 sequence (DNA): TGTGCCAGCGGCCTGGGGACTAGTGGAAAGGAGTGGTTC. This chain uses TRBV7-3 with TRBJ2-1, with 8 bases identical to TRBD2. Per the germline V gene, CDR1 is SGHTA and CDR2 is FQGTGA. The CDR3 consists of 13 residues.

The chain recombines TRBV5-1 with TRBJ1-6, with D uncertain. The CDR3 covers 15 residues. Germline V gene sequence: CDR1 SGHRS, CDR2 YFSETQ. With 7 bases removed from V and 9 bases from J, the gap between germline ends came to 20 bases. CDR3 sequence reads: CASRQSDQVASPLHF. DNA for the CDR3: TGCGCCAGCCGCCAATCCGATCAGGTGGCTTCACCCCTCCACTTT. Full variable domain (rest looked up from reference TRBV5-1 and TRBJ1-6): KAGVTQTPRYLIKTRGQQVTLSCSPISGHRSVSWYQQTPGQGLQFLFEYFSETQRNKGNFPGRFSGRQFSNSRSEMNVSTLELGDSALYLCASRQSDQVASPLHFGNGTRLTVT.

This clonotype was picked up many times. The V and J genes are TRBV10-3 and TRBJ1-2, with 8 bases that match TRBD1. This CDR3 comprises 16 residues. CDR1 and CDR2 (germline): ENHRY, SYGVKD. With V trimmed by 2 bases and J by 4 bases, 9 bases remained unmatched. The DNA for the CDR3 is TGTGCCATCAGTGAGCCGCAGGACAGGGCATCCTATGGCTACACCTTC. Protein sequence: CAISEPQDRASYGYTF.